This T cell receptor (beta chain) originates from a study of blood T cells in healthy people across ages. J lost 8 bases, V lost 11 bases, and 9 bases had no gene match. There are 12 residues in the CDR3. Primed by a sample-barcoded 5' primer and a J-beta primer mix, a second PCR proceeded for 7 to 11 cycles. TCRdb re-derived calls from the 5' RACE reads in MiXCR, one entry per CDR3 protein. This sample has more than 750,000 distinct CDR3 sequences, with about 27% found just once. These sequences were also reported in another study, on T cells of mothers and their children. In that study: The extracted RNA was employed in its entirety for cDNA synthesis, at roughly 1.5 ug per 15 ul. Primer M1S, used in the second PCR, introduced sample barcodes and 2-4 random nucleotides. In both related and unrelated pairs, TCR recombination output is shaped similarly by thymic selection.

Sequenced material: blood. The J gene is TRBJ1-1, the V gene TRBV12-3 or TRBV12-4, with 9 bases matching TRBD1. The origin of this receptor is a woman aged 40 to 49 in good health. The CDR3 coding sequence is TGTGCCGGCACCGACAGGGGGGAAGAAGCTTTCTTT. Translation: CAGTDRGEEAFF.